The 5 T cell receptor beta chains reported below all come from one sample, sequenced in a study of metastatic and nonmetastatic thyroid tumors. With MiXCR, TCRdb reprocessed the PCR reads. The sample holds roughly 28,000 clones, around a quarter seen once. All patients were treatment-naive before thyroid surgery. Sequenced sample: blood. The receptors were sampled from a female donor with papillary thyroid cancer or a benign thyroid nodule (not recorded which). Some clones in this sample may be carry-over from other donors' samples.

In its sample, this clone ranks as medium-sized. The chain combines TRBV2 with TRBJ1-2; 8 bases are a match to TRBD1. The V gene's germline CDR1 is SNHLY and CDR2 FYNNEI. The CDR3 has 14 amino acids. V shed 7 bases, J shed 6 bases, and the junction held 10 bases outside the gene matches. The CDR3 spells CASNPRGRFDGYTF. Written as DNA, the CDR3 is TGTGCCAGCAACCCCAGGGGGCGATTTGATGGCTACACCTTC.

This clone was seen many times. This rearrangement joins TRBV27 to TRBJ2-3; tentative D call: TRBD2 (5 bases). Per germline, CDR1 MNHEY and CDR2 SMNVEV (reference sequence). Between the trimmed V and J ends, which lost 5 bases and 7 bases, there was a span of 16 bases. CDR3 length: 14 residues. The CDR3 sequence is CASSPRTSSNTQYF. The CDR3 bases are TGTGCCAGCAGTCCTCGGACTTCCTCGAATACGCAGTATTTT.

The chain is built from TRBV14 and TRBJ2-5, with D uncertain. The V gene lost 0 bases and the J gene lost 5 bases, with 10 bases spanning the gap. The CDR3 spans 14 residues. CDR1 and CDR2 from the germline V gene are SGHDN and FVKESK. The CDR3 here is CASSQDSLRETQYF. CDR3 in DNA: TGTGCCAGCAGCCAAGATTCCCTCCGTGAGACCCAGTACTTC.

The gene calls are TRBV28 and TRBJ2-1; 7 positions agree with TRBD2. Germline trimming cut 2 bases from V and 0 bases from J; bases unmatched to any gene: 13. The CDR3 has 19 residues. From germline, CDR1 is MDHEN and CDR2 SYDVKM. CDR3 sequence (DNA): TGTGCCAGCAGTTTAGAGACCCTAGCGGACGGAGGCTCCTACAATGAGCAGTTCTTC. Its protein product is CASSLETLADGGSYNEQFF.

The count of this clone is one. The chain recombines TRBV20-1 with TRBJ2-7, with D tentatively TRBD1 (5 bases). There are 12 residues in the CDR3. V was shortened by 3 bases and J by 6 bases, with 12 bases between the two germline ends. Germline lookup yields CDR1 DFQATT and CDR2 SNEGSKA (reference sequence). In DNA form, the CDR3 reads TGCAGTGCTAGGGGGCGCAGGTCCGAGCAGTACTTC. Amino acid sequence: CSARGRRSEQYF.